These 20 T cell receptor beta chains originate from one sample sequenced in a study of human T cells and chemical hapten exposure. One entry per CDR3 protein, called by TCRdb with MiXCR from the RACE reads. The data contain tens of thousands of distinct CDR3 sequences, about 9.9% of them singletons. Time point here: patch test 2, 6 weeks after DPC sensitization. Sample treatment: therapeutic diphenylcyclopropenone sensitization with weekly scalp DPC. The sequenced sample was whole blood, obtained in connection with sensitization to the hapten diphenylcyclopropenone (DPC). These receptors originate from a woman between 45 and 60 years old with alopecia areata. Some clones in this sample may be carry-over from other donors' samples.

This clonotype was seen a few times. The V and J genes are TRBV5-1 and TRBJ2-7; 8 bases fit TRBD1. CDR1 is SGHRS and CDR2 is YFSETQ in the germline V gene. The ends lost 4 bases at V and 5 bases at J; junction bases unmatched: 5. This CDR3 is 13 amino acids long. The DNA for the CDR3 is TGCGCCAGCAGCCGGCAGGGGGCTGACGAGCAGTACTTC. This encodes CASSRQGADEQYF.

CDR3 in amino acids: CASRPSQGMGYGYTF. For the CDR3, the DNA is TGTGCCAGCAGACCTTCCCAGGGGATGGGCTATGGCTACACCTTC. The chain carries TRBV28 and TRBJ1-2, with D maybe TRBD1 (6 bases). From germline, CDR1 is MDHEN and CDR2 SYDVKM. V lost 6 bases, J lost 4 bases, and 18 bases lay in between. CDR3 length: 15 residues.

This clonotype was seen a handful of times. The gene calls are TRBV29-1 and TRBJ2-2; D possibly uses TRBD1 or TRBD2 (5 bases each). This CDR3 is 13 amino acids long. Trimming took off 6 bases at V and 0 bases at J, with 8 bases between the two ends. Per germline, CDR1 SQVTM and CDR2 ANQGSEA. The DNA for the CDR3 is TGCAGCGTGGGGACCTCGAACACCGGGGAGCTGTTTTTT. Protein sequence: CSVGTSNTGELFF.

This clonotype has more than one count but fewer than ten. Here the CDR3 reads CSLMSTDTQYF. The CDR3 nucleotides are TGCAGCCTCATGAGCACAGATACGCAGTATTTT. The V call is TRBV29-1, the J call TRBJ2-3; no definite D call. The CDR3 covers 11 residues. V gave up 8 bases and J gave up 0 bases, with 6 bases separating them. The germline V gene encodes CDR1 SQVTM and CDR2 ANQGSEA.

In this sample, this clonotype turned up many times. The chain combines TRBV20-1 with TRBJ2-1; TRBD2 agrees at 12 bases. The trim removed 8 bases at V and 8 bases at J, leaving 4 bases unmatched. Germline V gene sequence: CDR1 DFQATT, CDR2 SNEGSKA (reference sequence). The CDR3 is 12 amino acids. Written as DNA, the CDR3 is TGCAGTCTAGCGGGGGGGCCCGATGAGCAGTTCTTC. Translation gives CSLAGGPDEQFF.

In this sample, this clonotype turned up a few times. The chain employs TRBV28 and TRBJ2-1; maybe TRBD2 (6 bases). There are 14 residues in the CDR3. Germline CDR1 MDHEN, CDR2 SYDVKM. Deletions cut 4 bases from V and 8 bases from J, with 15 bases between. The CDR3 DNA sequence: TGTGCCAGCAGTTCTCGGACTAAATTGGATGAGCAGTTCTTC. Residues: CASSSRTKLDEQFF.

This clonotype showed up just a few times. The chain employs TRBV7-2 and TRBJ1-5; D is possibly TRBD1 (6 bases). The germline V gene has CDR1 SGHTA and CDR2 FQGNSA. The length of the CDR3 is 13 residues. The ends were cut back, 5 bases at V and 7 bases at J, with 12 bases in the middle. DNA for the CDR3: TGTGCCAGCAGCGGGCGGGACACCCAGCCCCAGCATTTT. Encoded protein: CASSGRDTQPQHF.

V and J are TRBV6-5 and TRBJ2-7; the match to TRBD1 covers 9 bases. J gave up 2 bases and V 0 bases, and 2 bases lay outside the gene matches. CDR1 MNHEY and CDR2 SVGAGI come from the germline V gene. The CDR3 runs 15 residues. In nucleotides, the CDR3 is TGTGCCAGCAGTTACTCTACAGGGGGCACCTACGAGCAGTACTTC. It specifies CASSYSTGGTYEQYF.

This clonotype was detected ten times or more. The chain couples TRBV12-3 or TRBV12-4 to TRBJ1-6; D is unresolved. This CDR3 is 14 amino acids long. Trimming shortened V by 8 bases and J by 6 bases, and 14 bases separated the two germline ends. The CDR3 DNA reads as TGTGCCAGCGTTCCTGGAAACCGTAATTCACCCCTCCACTTT. Translating gives CASVPGNRNSPLHF.

This clonotype occurred a few times. The chain combines TRBV7-9 with TRBJ2-7; 8 bases agree with TRBD1. Germline V gene sequence: CDR1 SEHNR, CDR2 FQNEAQ (reference sequence). The CDR3 totals 13 residues. V gave up 5 bases and J gave up 7 bases; unmatched junction bases: 7. The CDR3 loop is CASSRTGSGEQYF. Written as DNA, the CDR3 is TGTGCCAGCAGCAGGACAGGGTCAGGGGAGCAGTACTTC.

V usage is TRBV6-2 or TRBV6-3 and J usage is TRBJ2-3, with D perhaps TRBD2 (6 bases). The germline V gene has CDR1 MNHEY and CDR2 SVGEGT. Trimming pared 4 bases from V and 5 bases from J, leaving 13 bases between. This CDR3 spans 14 amino acids. The chain's CDR3 is CASSLGTRGDTQYF. The CDR3 bases are TGTGCCAGCAGTTTGGGGACTCGTGGAGATACGCAGTATTTT.

V usage is TRBV20-1 and J usage is TRBJ2-1, with D perhaps TRBD1 (5 bases). The germline gives CDR1 DFQATT, CDR2 SNEGSKA (reference sequence). V shed 5 bases and J shed 5 bases, with 16 bases lying between them. This CDR3 has 14 amino acids. The CDR3 loop is CSAPARDRDNEQFF. CDR3 bases: TGCAGTGCTCCCGCCCGAGACAGAGACAATGAGCAGTTCTTC.

This clonotype turned up a few times. The rearrangement uses TRBV20-1 and TRBJ1-2; perhaps TRBD1 as D (6 bases). The CDR3 has 13 amino acids. V was trimmed by 4 bases and J by 7 bases, leaving 16 bases between them. CDR1 is DFQATT, CDR2 SNEGSKA, per germline (reference sequence). The CDR3 nucleotides read TGCAGTGCTACTCCATCGGCAGGGGTTGGCTACACCTTC. It is translated as CSATPSAGVGYTF.

This clonotype occurred a few times. A read error may produce the germline difference seen at one junction end. The gene calls are TRBV28 and TRBJ2-1; D not certain. There are 12 residues in the CDR3. In germline, CDR1 is MDHEN, CDR2 SYDVKM. CDR3 protein: CAIGSTANEQFF. In nucleotides, the CDR3 is TGCGCTATCGGATCTACGGCCAATGAGCAGTTCTTC.

This clonotype was seen at least ten times. The rearrangement uses TRBV9 and TRBJ1-1; D is possibly TRBD1 (5 bases). The V gene lost 0 bases and the J gene lost 4 bases, with 19 bases spanning the gap. The CDR3 spans 17 residues. Germline CDR1 SGDLS, CDR2 YYNGEE. The CDR3: CASSVVLSGRGTTEAFF. The CDR3 coding sequence is TGTGCCAGCAGCGTAGTTTTATCGGGGCGCGGGACCACTGAAGCTTTCTTT.

This clonotype has at least ten counts. The J gene is TRBJ2-7, the V gene TRBV2; 9 bases are a match to TRBD2. The V segment lost 7 bases and the J segment 2 bases; nucleotides outside the gene matches: 9. Germline V CDR1 and CDR2: SNHLY, FYNNEI. This CDR3 has 15 amino acids. The CDR3 DNA reads as TGTGCCAGCACTCCCCAGGCGGGAGGGGCCTACGAGCAGTACTTC. Its protein is CASTPQAGGAYEQYF.

The table lists this clonotype with a few counts. The chain couples TRBV6-5 to TRBJ1-2; D gene ambiguous. Per the germline V gene, CDR1 is MNHEY and CDR2 is SVGAGI. Trimming cost V 3 bases and J 2 bases, with 7 bases left between them. This CDR3 spans 13 amino acids. CDR3 residues: CASSYYRNYGYTF. As DNA, the CDR3 is TGTGCCAGCAGTTATTACAGAAACTATGGCTACACCTTC.

CDR3 loop: CASSLRSGQMNTEAFF. The CDR3 DNA is TGTGCCAGCAGCCTTAGATCCGGACAGATGAACACTGAAGCTTTCTTT. The chain employs TRBV6-2 or TRBV6-3 and TRBJ1-1; D may be TRBD1 (6 bases). Germline V CDR1 and CDR2: MNHEY, SVGEGT. Trimming shortened V by 6 bases and J by 0 bases, and 17 bases separated the two germline ends. This CDR3 contains 16 residues.

This clonotype was observed a few times. The V and J genes are TRBV5-1 and TRBJ2-7; possibly TRBD2 for D (5 bases). Germline CDR1 SGHRS, CDR2 YFSETQ. The CDR3 extends over 14 amino acids. Trimming stripped 4 bases from V and 1 base from J, with 12 bases between. The CDR3: CASSISVGSYEQYF. The CDR3 DNA follows: TGCGCCAGCAGCATTAGCGTGGGATCCTACGAGCAGTACTTC. The whole variable domain, remainder taken from reference TRBV5-1 and TRBJ2-7, is KAGVTQTPRYLIKTRGQQVTLSCSPISGHRSVSWYQQTPGQGLQFLFEYFSETQRNKGNFPGRFSGRQFSNSRSEMNVSTLELGDSALYLCASSISVGSYEQYFGPGTRLTVT.

In its sample, this clonotype was seen many times. This chain uses TRBV2 with TRBJ2-5, with 8 bases fitting TRBD2. V was clipped by 3 bases and J by 0 bases; unmatched bases: 6. In germline, CDR1 is SNHLY, CDR2 FYNNEI. The CDR3 extends over 16 amino acids. The CDR3 sequence: CASSERLAGNQETQYF. DNA of the CDR3: TGTGCCAGCAGTGAGAGGTTAGCGGGGAACCAAGAGACCCAGTACTTC.